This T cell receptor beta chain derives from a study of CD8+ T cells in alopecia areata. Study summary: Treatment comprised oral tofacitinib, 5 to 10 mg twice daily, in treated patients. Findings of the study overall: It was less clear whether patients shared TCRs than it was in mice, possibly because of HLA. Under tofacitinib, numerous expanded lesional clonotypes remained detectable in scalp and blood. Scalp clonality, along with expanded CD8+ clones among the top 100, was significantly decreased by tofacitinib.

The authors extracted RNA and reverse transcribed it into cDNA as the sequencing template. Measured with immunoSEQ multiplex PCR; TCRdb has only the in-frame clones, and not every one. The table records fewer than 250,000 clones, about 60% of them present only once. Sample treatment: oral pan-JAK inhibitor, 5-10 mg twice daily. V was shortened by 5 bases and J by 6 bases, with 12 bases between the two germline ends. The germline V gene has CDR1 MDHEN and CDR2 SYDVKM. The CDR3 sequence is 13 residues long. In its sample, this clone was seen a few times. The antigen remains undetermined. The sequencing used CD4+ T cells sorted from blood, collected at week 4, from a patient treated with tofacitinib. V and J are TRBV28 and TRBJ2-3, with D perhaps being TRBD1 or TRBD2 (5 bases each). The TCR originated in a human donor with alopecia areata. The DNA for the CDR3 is TGTGCCAGCAGTCTAGAGGGGCGGGATACGCAGTATTTT. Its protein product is CASSLEGRDTQYF.